The 29 T cell receptor beta chains listed next were all sequenced from one sample in a study of cytomegalovirus exposure and HLA in healthy donors. PCR used 60 Vbeta primers and 13 Jbeta primers. The data were produced by immunoSEQ multiplex PCR, yet TCRdb's version contains in-frame clones alone and is incomplete. This table holds 150,000 to 200,000 clones, about 80% found once. Material: PBMCs. These receptor sequences come from a man aged 35-49 years in good health and CMV-seropositive.

The rearrangement joins TRBV5-6 to TRBJ2-7, with 9 bases aligning to TRBD2. Looked up from germline, CDR1 is SGHDT and CDR2 is YYEEEE. The V gene end was trimmed by 4 bases and the J gene end by 6 bases; junction bases not matched to a gene: 11. The CDR3 is 15 amino acids. CDR3 sequence: CASSVGTSWFREQYF. DNA for the CDR3: TGTGCCAGCAGCGTTGGGACTAGCTGGTTTCGCGAGCAGTACTTC.

The chain joins TRBV2 to TRBJ2-1, with D maybe TRBD1 (5 bases). From germline, CDR1 is SNHLY and CDR2 FYNNEI. There are 15 residues in the CDR3. Trimming took off 2 bases at V and 3 bases at J, with 11 bases between the two ends. CDR3 loop: CASSERRVGYNEQFF. The CDR3 DNA reads TGTGCCAGCAGTGAACGCAGGGTCGGCTACAATGAGCAGTTCTTC.

V usage is TRBV5-1 and J usage is TRBJ2-3, with 16 bases identical to TRBD2. The ends lost 4 bases at V and 2 bases at J; junction bases unmatched: 13. The CDR3 contains 20 residues. From germline, CDR1 is SGHRS and CDR2 YFSETQ. The CDR3: CASSTAGLAGGRGNTDTQYF. The CDR3 DNA reads TGCGCCAGCAGCACGGCGGGACTAGCGGGAGGGCGGGGTAACACAGATACGCAGTATTTT. Combining the CDR3 with reference TRBV5-1 and TRBJ2-3 gives the whole variable domain KAGVTQTPRYLIKTRGQQVTLSCSPISGHRSVSWYQQTPGQGLQFLFEYFSETQRNKGNFPGRFSGRQFSNSRSEMNVSTLELGDSALYLCASSTAGLAGGRGNTDTQYFGPGTRLTVL.

The CDR3: CASRPGQASTGELFF. DNA for the CDR3: TGTGCCAGCAGACCGGGACAGGCGTCCACCGGGGAGCTGTTTTTT. This rearrangement joins TRBV27 to TRBJ2-2, with 8 bases aligning to TRBD1. From germline, CDR1 is MNHEY and CDR2 SMNVEV (reference sequence). There are 15 residues in the CDR3. After removal of 6 bases from V and 4 bases from J, the junction contained 7 bases not matched to a gene.

This clone has only a few counts. This chain uses TRBV7-9 with TRBJ2-7; perhaps TRBD2 as D (5 bases). Germline V gene lookup returns CDR1 SEHNR and CDR2 FQNEAQ (reference sequence). This CDR3 spans 13 amino acids. V lost 4 bases, J lost 2 bases, and 9 bases lay in between. The CDR3, as DNA: TGTGCCAGCAGCTCGGGGAGTACCTACGAGCAGTACTTC. It specifies CASSSGSTYEQYF.

The chain carries TRBV9 and TRBJ2-7; D unresolved. Germline CDR1 is SGDLS and CDR2 is YYNGEE. This CDR3 has 16 amino acids. V was cut by 0 bases and J by 0 bases, with 13 bases left in between. CDR3 DNA: TGTGCCAGCAGCGTAGCCCCAGCGACCCACTCCTACGAGCAGTACTTC. Translation gives CASSVAPATHSYEQYF. The complete variable domain, with remaining parts taken from reference TRBV9 and TRBJ2-7, reads DSGVTQTPKHLITATGQRVTLRCSPRSGDLSVYWYQQSLDQGLQFLIQYYNGEERAKGNILERFSAQQFPDLHSELNLSSLELGDSALYFCASSVAPATHSYEQYFGPGTRLTVT.

The chain recombines TRBV28 with TRBJ1-2; 10 bases match TRBD1. J lost 4 bases, V lost 2 bases, and 4 bases had no gene match. Germline V lookup: CDR1 MDHEN, CDR2 SYDVKM. There are 15 residues in the CDR3. The CDR3 bases are TGTGCCAGCAGTTTAGGGGACAGGGGAGGCTATGGCTACACCTTC. Protein product: CASSLGDRGGYGYTF.

The DNA for the CDR3 is TGTGCCAGCAGTCTACAGGGGGCCGCGGCAGATACGCAGTATTTT. It codes for CASSLQGAAADTQYF. The rearrangement links TRBV9 to TRBJ2-3, with TRBD1 matching 9 bases. The germline gives CDR1 SGDLS, CDR2 YYNGEE. V trimming: 5 bases; J trimming: 4 bases; junction bases outside the gene matches: 8. The CDR3 runs to 15 residues.

The chain employs TRBV5-1 and TRBJ2-3; the match to TRBD1 covers 12 bases. The ends lost 4 bases at V and 6 bases at J; junction bases unmatched: 6. Per the germline V gene, CDR1 is SGHRS and CDR2 is YFSETQ. The CDR3 length is 15 residues. The CDR3 loop is CASSPGTGGEDTQYF. The CDR3 nucleotides are TGCGCCAGCAGCCCTGGGACAGGGGGCGAGGATACGCAGTATTTT.

The J gene is TRBJ2-1, the V gene TRBV5-1; 8 bases are shared with TRBD1. The CDR3 length is 15 residues. CDR1 is SGHRS and CDR2 is YFSETQ in the germline V gene. The V gene end was trimmed by 2 bases and the J gene end by 4 bases; junction bases not matched to a gene: 5. CDR3 coding DNA: TGCGCCAGCAGCTTAGGGACAGGAGGGTACAATGAGCAGTTCTTC. Translating it yields CASSLGTGGYNEQFF.

The rearrangement links TRBV6-5 to TRBJ1-5, with TRBD1 as a possible D gene (5 bases). CDR1 MNHEY and CDR2 SVGAGI come from the germline V gene. The CDR3 totals 13 residues. Trimming left V 5 bases short and J 6 bases short, with 11 bases between. The CDR3 nucleotides read TGTGCCAGCAGTGGGCAGGGTGGTCAGCCCCAGCATTTT. Its protein is CASSGQGGQPQHF.

J is TRBJ2-7 and V is TRBV9; 7 nucleotides match TRBD2. The germline V gene has CDR1 SGDLS and CDR2 YYNGEE. The trim removed 0 bases at V and 3 bases at J, leaving 6 bases unmatched. This CDR3 spans 15 amino acids. The CDR3 sequence is CASSVAWGGIYEQYF. The CDR3 coding sequence is TGTGCCAGCAGCGTAGCTTGGGGAGGGATCTACGAGCAGTACTTC.

CDR3 coding DNA: TGTGCCAGCACGGCCGGGGCCGGGGAGCTGTTTTTT. It encodes CASTAGAGELFF. The rearrangement joins TRBV6-5 to TRBJ2-2; TRBD2 might be the D (5 bases). The CDR3 has 12 residues. The ends were cut back, 7 bases at V and 6 bases at J, with 9 bases in the middle. The germline V gene encodes CDR1 MNHEY and CDR2 SVGAGI.

This sequence joins TRBV10-3 and TRBJ2-1, with 10 bases matching TRBD2. This CDR3 has 19 residues. The germline CDR1 and CDR2 sequences are ENHRY and SYGVKD. The trim removed 2 bases at V and 7 bases at J, leaving 17 bases unmatched. CDR3: CAISEASAGTSARVNEQFF. CDR3 nucleotides: TGTGCCATCAGTGAGGCCTCAGCCGGGACTAGCGCCCGAGTGAATGAGCAGTTCTTC.

V usage is TRBV9 and J usage is TRBJ1-3, with 9 bases fitting TRBD1. CDR3 size: 15 residues. CDR1 and CDR2 (germline): SGDLS, YYNGEE. J gave up 3 bases and V 3 bases, and 4 bases lay outside the gene matches. CDR3 amino acids: CASSGGQGFGNTIYF. CDR3 bases: TGTGCCAGCAGCGGCGGACAGGGGTTTGGAAACACCATATATTTT.

This clone appeared once. The genes are TRBV6-5 and TRBJ1-2, with TRBD1 matching 10 bases. The junction had 3 bases not matched to a gene; V was cut back by 6 bases and J by 8 bases. The CDR3 loop spans 12 amino acids. CDR1 is MNHEY, CDR2 SVGAGI, per germline. In DNA form, the CDR3 reads TGTGCCAGCAGAGGACAGGGGGGGGGCTACACCTTC. Encoded protein: CASRGQGGGYTF.

The rearrangement links TRBV11-2 to TRBJ2-7; 8 bases map to TRBD2. J gave up 0 bases and V 4 bases, and 8 bases lay outside the gene matches. CDR3 size: 16 residues. Germline V gives CDR1 SGHAT, CDR2 FQNNGV. CDR3 DNA sequence: TGTGCCAGCAGCTGGTCTAGCGGGTCCTCCTCCTACGAGCAGTACTTC. This codes for CASSWSSGSSSYEQYF.

This clone has just one count. This chain joins TRBV5-4 and TRBJ2-5, with 8 bases that match TRBD2. CDR1 is SGHNT, CDR2 YYREEE, per germline (reference sequence). V dropped 2 bases and J dropped 4; count of bases not matched to a gene: 7. The CDR3 has 15 amino acids. The CDR3 loop is CASSFGSGTRETQYF. In nucleotides, the CDR3 is TGTGCCAGCAGCTTCGGGTCCGGGACTAGAGAGACCCAGTACTTC.

The chain employs TRBV18 and TRBJ1-1; D not certain. The V and J ends lost 1 base and 1 base respectively, with 10 bases between them. This CDR3 has 15 amino acids. The germline gives CDR1 KGHSH, CDR2 LQKENI. CDR3 amino acids: CASSPQETANTEAFF. In nucleotides, the CDR3 is TGTGCCAGCTCACCACAGGAGACGGCGAACACTGAAGCTTTCTTT.

The rearrangement uses TRBV6-5 and TRBJ2-5; D might be TRBD2 (5 bases). The CDR3 has 13 amino acids. Germline loops: CDR1 MNHEY, CDR2 SVGAGI. Deletions cut 5 bases from V and 7 bases from J, with 14 bases between. CDR3 coding DNA: TGTGCCAGCAGTCGACCTCCACTAGGGACCCAGTACTTC. Translating it yields CASSRPPLGTQYF.

The gene calls are TRBV19 and TRBJ1-5, with D tentatively TRBD1 (6 bases). The CDR3 totals 15 residues. The V end was cut by 0 bases, the J end by 6 bases, with 12 bases between. CDR1 and CDR2 from the germline V gene are LNHDA and SQIVND (reference sequence). The CDR3 here is CASSIEGGAGQPQHF. The CDR3 nucleotides read TGTGCCAGTAGTATAGAAGGGGGGGCGGGTCAGCCCCAGCATTTT.

The V and J genes are TRBV11-3 and TRBJ2-1; possible D gene TRBD2, 6 bases. This CDR3 region has 14 residues. Trimming removed 4 bases at V and 5 bases at J, with 12 bases between. Germline-derived CDR1 and CDR2 are SGHNT and YENEEA. This chain's CDR3 is CASSSQRADNEQFF. CDR3 DNA: TGTGCCAGCAGCTCCCAGCGGGCCGACAATGAGCAGTTCTTC. The full variable domain, its missing parts supplied by reference TRBV11-3 and TRBJ2-1, is EAGVVQSPRYKIIEKKQPVAFWCNPISGHNTLYWYLQNLGQGPELLIRYENEEAVDDSQLPKDRFSAERLKGVDSTLKIQPAELGDSAVYLCASSSQRADNEQFFGPGTRLTVL.

The rearrangement links TRBV9 to TRBJ1-4; D perhaps matches TRBD1 (6 bases). This CDR3 region has 15 residues. Germline CDR1 reads SGDLS; CDR2 reads YYNGEE. Trimming left V 3 bases short and J 0 bases short, with 9 bases between. The chain's CDR3 is CASSAQGTTNEKLFF. The CDR3 nucleotides are TGTGCCAGCAGCGCCCAGGGGACAACTAATGAAAAACTGTTTTTT.

The gene calls are TRBV18 and TRBJ2-1; 9 bases align to TRBD2. V lost 5 bases and J lost 4; bases outside the gene matches: 3. CDR1 and CDR2 (germline): KGHSH, LQKENI. The length of the CDR3 is 14 residues. The CDR3 DNA reads TGTGCCAGCTCAAAGACTAGCGGTTACAATGAGCAGTTCTTC. It codes for CASSKTSGYNEQFF.

This chain uses TRBV5-6 with TRBJ1-2; 8 bases align to TRBD1. V lost 4 bases and J lost 8; bases outside the gene matches: 10. The CDR3 length is 14 residues. Per the germline V gene, CDR1 is SGHDT and CDR2 is YYEEEE. CDR3 protein: CASSPGQGGYGYTF. The CDR3 nucleotides read TGTGCCAGCAGCCCAGGACAGGGTGGGTACGGCTACACCTTC.

The count of this clone is one. J is TRBJ2-2 and V is TRBV7-3; 9 bases line up with TRBD2. Losses at the gene ends were 6 bases for V and 6 bases for J; bases not matched to a gene: 11. Germline V lookup: CDR1 SGHTA, CDR2 FQGTGA. The CDR3 consists of 16 residues. The CDR3 reads CASSRGLAGVAGELFF. The CDR3 nucleotides read TGTGCCAGCAGTCGAGGATTAGCGGGAGTGGCCGGGGAGCTGTTTTTT.

This clone was seen more than once but under ten times. The CDR3 DNA reads as TGTGCCAGCAGTGGTTCGGGGACTAGTCCCCGCGGGGTGTTCTTC. It codes for CASSGSGTSPRGVFF. V usage is TRBV6-5 and J usage is TRBJ2-1; TRBD2 aligns across 8 bases. J gave up 15 bases and V 5 bases, and 18 bases lay outside the gene matches. CDR3 size: 15 residues. The germline gives CDR1 MNHEY, CDR2 SVGAGI.

This chain links TRBV9 with TRBJ2-1; 9 bases match TRBD1. CDR3 length: 16 amino acids. The germline gives CDR1 SGDLS, CDR2 YYNGEE. Trimming cost V 4 bases and J 0 bases; bases outside gene matches: 5. The CDR3 DNA follows: TGTGCCAGCAGCTCCCGGGGACAGGGCTCCTACAATGAGCAGTTCTTC. This codes for CASSSRGQGSYNEQFF.

The CDR3 DNA sequence: TGTGCCAGCAGTGAACAGGGGCGAAACTACAATGAGCAGTTCTTC. Translating it yields CASSEQGRNYNEQFF. The J gene is TRBJ2-1, the V gene TRBV2; D is possibly TRBD1 (6 bases). The CDR3 totals 15 residues. Trimming took 2 bases from V and 3 from J, leaving 11 bases between them. The germline gives CDR1 SNHLY, CDR2 FYNNEI.